What follows are 5 T cell receptor beta chains derived from one specimen sequenced in a study of blood T cell repertoires in COVID-19. Here immunoSEQ multiplex PCR was the method, and the copy in TCRdb shows in-frame clones only, minus some. Seen here are a few hundred thousand clones, 86% observed once, and the top ten hold about 7.1%. Sequencing was performed on peripheral blood. These receptors originate from a woman in her sixties with COVID-19, enrolled during active disease.

V usage is TRBV7-3 and J usage is TRBJ2-3; D is unresolved. The CDR3 sequence is 13 residues long. Germline values: CDR1 SGHTA, CDR2 FQGTGA. Trimming shortened V by 2 bases and J by 2 bases, and 5 bases separated the two germline ends. CDR3 sequence reads: CASSLYNTDTQYF. CDR3 bases: TGTGCCAGCAGCTTATACAACACAGATACGCAGTATTTT.

This clone has a single count. The chain employs TRBV12-3 or TRBV12-4 and TRBJ1-2; TRBD1 matches 7 bases. The CDR3 is 13 amino acids. The trim removed 5 bases at V and 10 bases at J, leaving 10 bases unmatched. For the CDR3, the DNA is TGTGCCAGCAGTCGTCGATCGACAGGGCCCTACACCTTC. Encoded protein: CASSRRSTGPYTF.

The CDR3 region has the DNA TGTGCTAGTGGTTTGCCCCCTCGGGCAGGGTTGCACACCATATATTTT. Translating gives CASGLPPRAGLHTIYF. The chain combines TRBV12-5 with TRBJ1-3; a possible D gene is TRBD1 (5 bases). The V and J ends lost 2 bases and 8 bases respectively, with 19 bases between them. Germline CDR1 LGHNT, CDR2 FRNRAP. There are 16 residues in the CDR3.

The CDR3 region is CASSFEERRSPLHF. In DNA, the CDR3 is TGCGCCAGCAGCTTTGAGGAGAGGAGATCACCCCTCCACTTT. The chain uses TRBV5-1 and TRBJ1-6; D gene uncertain. CDR3 length: 14 amino acids. The germline gives CDR1 SGHRS, CDR2 YFSETQ. V lost 2 bases to trimming and J lost 10 bases, with 13 bases between them.

The chain combines TRBV6-6 with TRBJ2-2; D is ambiguous. Per the germline V gene, CDR1 is MNHNY and CDR2 is SVGAGI (reference sequence). The CDR3 runs to 13 residues. Trimming took 7 bases from V and 4 from J, leaving 10 bases between them. This chain's CDR3 is CASNRLSTGELFF. For the CDR3, the DNA is TGTGCCAGCAACCGTCTAAGCACCGGGGAGCTGTTTTTT.